This passage covers 15 T cell receptor beta chains from one sample sequenced in a study of shared clonotypes between healthy human individuals. Clones were sequenced by immunoSEQ multiplex PCR, and TCRdb holds only the in-frame ones, with some missing. This table has over 95,000 clones, under 70% appearing once. Source material: memory CD8+ T cells sorted from blood. Subset described: CD45RO+ cells pooled with CCR7-negative TemRA cells. The receptors were gathered from a woman aged 25 to 39 in good health.

This clone was seen a handful of times. CDR3 nucleotides: TGTGCCAGCAGTCCCCAAGGGGACCCGTATGGCTACACCTTC. Translation gives CASSPQGDPYGYTF. This sequence joins TRBV25-1 and TRBJ1-2; D is possibly TRBD1 (5 bases). Trimming stripped 5 bases from V and 5 bases from J, with 15 bases between. CDR3 size: 14 residues. CDR1 and CDR2 (germline): MGHDK, SYGVNS.

V is TRBV11-2 and J is TRBJ2-7; 9 nucleotides align to TRBD1. Germline lookup yields CDR1 SGHAT and CDR2 FQNNGV. The J segment lost 7 bases and the V segment lost 9 bases, leaving 19 bases of the junction unmatched. This CDR3 region has 16 residues. Here the CDR3 DNA reads TGTGCCAGTAGAAACTCTCGTCAGGACAGGGGAGGAGAGCAGTACTTC. It encodes CASRNSRQDRGGEQYF.

This clone showed up many times. The rearrangement uses TRBV7-9 and TRBJ1-5; no definite D call. The CDR3 length is 15 residues. The germline V gene encodes CDR1 SEHNR and CDR2 FQNEAQ (reference sequence). The V end was cut by 5 bases, the J end by 2 bases, with 13 bases between. CDR3 sequence: CASSPSDPGNQPQHF. CDR3 coding DNA: TGTGCCAGCAGCCCAAGTGACCCGGGCAATCAGCCCCAGCATTTT.

The chain couples TRBV2 to TRBJ2-3; weak D call: TRBD1 (6 bases). The germline V gene encodes CDR1 SNHLY and CDR2 FYNNEI. Between the trimmed V and J ends, which lost 3 bases and 4 bases, there was a span of 14 bases. The CDR3 extends over 15 amino acids. The CDR3, as DNA: TGTGCCAGCAGTGACGACAGGCGGATCCCAGATACGCAGTATTTT. The encoded protein is CASSDDRRIPDTQYF.

This clone has only a few counts. V gene TRBV30 combines with J gene TRBJ1-1, with D possibly matching TRBD1 (5 bases). Trimming removed 5 bases at V and 1 base at J, with 14 bases between. The length of the CDR3 is 14 residues. Germline assignment: CDR1 GTSNPN and CDR2 SVGIG (reference sequence). CDR3 sequence reads: CAWDSGMGNTEAFF. The CDR3 coding sequence is TGTGCCTGGGACTCAGGGATGGGGAACACTGAAGCTTTCTTT.

This chain joins TRBV6-1 and TRBJ2-5, with TRBD1 matching over 9 bases. This CDR3 has 14 amino acids. The junction had 4 bases not matched to a gene; V was cut back by 3 bases and J by 5 bases. The V gene's germline CDR1 is MNHNS and CDR2 SASEGT. This CDR3 reads CASSEGQGGETQYF. The CDR3 nucleotides are TGTGCCAGCAGTGAGGGACAGGGCGGCGAGACCCAGTACTTC.

V gene TRBV7-9 combines with J gene TRBJ2-7; no reliable D call. CDR1 and CDR2 (germline): SEHNR, FQNEAQ (reference sequence). This CDR3 has 14 amino acids. The germline V and J ends were trimmed by 9 bases and 0 bases, with 15 bases remaining between them. The CDR3 region is CASSIALSSYEQYF. CDR3 nucleotide sequence: TGTGCCAGTAGTATCGCGCTGAGCTCCTACGAGCAGTACTTC.

This CDR3 reads CASSLGTNSPYEQYF. In DNA, the CDR3 is TGTGCCAGCAGTTTAGGGACAAACTCTCCCTACGAGCAGTACTTC. The rearrangement uses TRBV27 and TRBJ2-7; D possibly corresponds to TRBD1 (6 bases). This CDR3 contains 15 residues. Looked up from germline, CDR1 is MNHEY and CDR2 is SMNVEV (reference sequence). Trimming removed 2 bases from V and 2 bases from J, with 13 bases in between.

The rearrangement joins TRBV4-1 to TRBJ1-1, with D perhaps TRBD1 (6 bases). From germline, CDR1 is MGHRA and CDR2 YSYEKL. V lost 4 bases, J lost 0 bases, and 18 bases lay in between. This CDR3 has 17 residues. The chain's CDR3 is CASSPGGGLILNTEAFF. CDR3 coding DNA: TGCGCCAGCAGCCCCGGTGGGGGGCTTATTCTGAACACTGAAGCTTTCTTT.

The CDR3 sequence is CASSSTGPNTEAFF. Written as DNA, the CDR3 is TGCGCCAGCAGCTCGACGGGTCCGAACACTGAAGCTTTCTTT. The chain recombines TRBV5-1 with TRBJ1-1; no firm D call. Germline values: CDR1 SGHRS, CDR2 YFSETQ. Trimming left V 3 bases short and J 1 base short, with 10 bases between. CDR3 size: 14 residues.

CDR3 sequence (DNA): TGTGCCAGCAGCCCGTTCCTTAGAAGACAGACTTGGAACGAGCAGTACTTC. This encodes CASSPFLRRQTWNEQYF. The genes are TRBV2 and TRBJ2-7; D is possibly TRBD1 (5 bases). CDR1 is SNHLY, CDR2 FYNNEI, per germline. This CDR3 region has 17 residues. V was clipped by 6 bases and J by 5 bases, with 26 bases between them.

This sequence joins TRBV13 and TRBJ2-7, with D unresolved. Trimming shortened V by 7 bases and J by 5 bases, and 9 bases separated the two germline ends. From germline, CDR1 is PRHDT and CDR2 FYEKMQ (reference sequence). This CDR3 is built from 11 residues. CDR3 bases: TGTGCCAGCAAATTTGTCAACGAGCAGTACTTC. It codes for CASKFVNEQYF. The full variable domain, completed using reference TRBV13 and TRBJ2-7, is AAGVIQSPRHLIKEKRETATLKCYPIPRHDTVYWYQQGPGQDPQFLISFYEKMQSDKGSIPDRFSAQQFSDYHSELNMSSLELGDSALYFCASKFVNEQYFGPGTRLTVT.

V and J are TRBV29-1 and TRBJ2-6; D is unclear. The length of the CDR3 is 13 residues. Deletions cut 4 bases from V and 4 bases from J, with 8 bases between. Germline CDR1 is SQVTM and CDR2 is ANQGSEA. DNA for the CDR3: TGCAGCGTTGCGGCGGCCGGGGCCAACGTCCTGACTTTC. Protein product: CSVAAAGANVLTF.

The chain is built from TRBV9 and TRBJ2-1, with 8 bases that match TRBD2. CDR3 length equals 16 residues. The germline V gene has CDR1 SGDLS and CDR2 YYNGEE. The trim removed 4 bases at V and 3 bases at J, leaving 9 bases unmatched. DNA for the CDR3: TGTGCCAGCAGCTTTCATTTAGCGGGACTCTACAATGAGCAGTTCTTC. It is translated as CASSFHLAGLYNEQFF.

This chain links TRBV9 with TRBJ2-1; TRBD1 agrees at 7 bases. The CDR3 extends over 14 amino acids. V lost 4 bases, J lost 5 bases, and 6 bases stayed unmatched. Germline loops: CDR1 SGDLS, CDR2 YYNGEE. The CDR3 bases are TGTGCCAGCAGCTTATCCGGGACAGACAATGAGCAGTTCTTC. It encodes CASSLSGTDNEQFF.